This TCR beta chain was sequenced for a study of cytomegalovirus exposure and HLA in healthy donors. The study's findings and limits: Later analysis placed DRB1 highest and HLA-C lowest in TCR association rates, which differed by HLA locus.

The germline V gene has CDR1 SQVTM and CDR2 ANQGSEA. V was shortened by 8 bases and J by 2 bases, with 12 bases between the two germline ends. The CDR3 spans 12 residues. Regarding this clone: Antigen unknown.

The PCR made use of 60 Vbeta and 13 Jbeta primers. Generated by immunoSEQ multiplex PCR, the TCRdb table keeps only in-frame clones and is missing some. Altogether roughly 100,000 clones are present, roughly three fifths being singletons, with the ten largest covering under 5.5%. Sequenced: PBMCs. The TCR sequence derives from a human donor in good health. The chain joins TRBV29-1 to TRBJ2-5; maybe TRBD1 (7 bases). DNA for the CDR3: TGCAGCTCGCGGGACAGTCAAGAGACCCAGTACTTC. This gives the protein CSSRDSQETQYF.